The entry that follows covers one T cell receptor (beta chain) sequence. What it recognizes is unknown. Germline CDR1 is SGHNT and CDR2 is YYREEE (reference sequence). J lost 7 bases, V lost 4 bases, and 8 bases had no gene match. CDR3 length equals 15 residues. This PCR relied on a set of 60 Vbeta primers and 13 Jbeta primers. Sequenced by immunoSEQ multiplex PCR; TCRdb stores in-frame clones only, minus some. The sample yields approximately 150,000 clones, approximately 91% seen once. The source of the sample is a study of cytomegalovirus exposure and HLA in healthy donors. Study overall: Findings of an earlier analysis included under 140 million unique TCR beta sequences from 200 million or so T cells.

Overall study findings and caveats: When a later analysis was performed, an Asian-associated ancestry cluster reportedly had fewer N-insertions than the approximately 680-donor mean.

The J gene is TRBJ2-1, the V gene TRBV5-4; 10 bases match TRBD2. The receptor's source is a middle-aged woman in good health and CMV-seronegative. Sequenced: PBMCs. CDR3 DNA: TGTGCCAGCAGCCCAAGCGGGAGGGCCAGTAATGAGCAGTTCTTC. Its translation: CASSPSGRASNEQFF.